The 26 T cell receptor beta chains given below trace back to one sample, sequenced in a study of control samples from healthy donors and cancer patients. The table came from immunoSEQ multiplex PCR; TCRdb's copy has only in-frame clones and leaves some out. The sample holds about 86,000 clones, around 90% seen once. Sequenced input: PBMCs. Receptors were obtained from a woman between 45 and 65 years old with colorectal cancer.

The V and J genes are TRBV5-1 and TRBJ2-2, with 8 bases identical to TRBD1. The CDR3 is 16 residues long. Trimming took 4 bases from V and 7 from J; bases not matched to a gene: 12. Germline CDR1 is SGHRS and CDR2 is YFSETQ. CDR3 residues: CASSQKVQGALGELFF. CDR3 in DNA: TGCGCCAGCAGCCAAAAGGTGCAGGGGGCTCTCGGGGAGCTGTTTTTT.

This clone appeared a few times. This chain connects TRBV3-1 (or the pseudogene TRBV3-2) to TRBJ1-5; D gene ambiguous. Germline V gene data show CDR1 as LGHDT and CDR2 as YNNKEL (reference sequence). Trimming stripped 4 bases from V and 0 bases from J, with 1 base between. This CDR3 spans 12 amino acids. DNA for the CDR3: TGTGCCAGCAGCCGTAGCAATCAGCCCCAGCATTTT. It yields the protein CASSRSNQPQHF.

The sample holds one count of this clone. The J gene is TRBJ2-5, the V gene TRBV4-3, with D tentatively TRBD1 or TRBD2 (6 bases each). The CDR3 is 15 amino acids. V was cut by 5 bases and J by 4 bases, with 17 bases left in between. Germline CDR1 LGHNA, CDR2 YSLEER. The CDR3 sequence: CASSSGAHVVETQYF. CDR3 DNA sequence: TGCGCCAGCAGCTCGGGGGCCCACGTTGTAGAGACCCAGTACTTC.

This clone was seen just once. V and J are TRBV20-1 and TRBJ1-1; no firm D call. Germline V CDR1 and CDR2: DFQATT, SNEGSKA (reference sequence). V lost 3 bases to trimming and J lost 1 base, with 9 bases between them. The CDR3 covers 13 residues. The CDR3 sequence is CSASAASNTEAFF. The CDR3 DNA is TGCAGTGCTAGTGCCGCATCGAACACTGAAGCTTTCTTT.

The chain links TRBV6-6 to TRBJ2-2, with D possibly matching TRBD2 (6 bases). V was cut by 6 bases and J by 2 bases, with 13 bases left in between. This CDR3 region has 15 residues. Germline V CDR1 and CDR2: MNHNY, SVGAGI (reference sequence). DNA of the CDR3: TGTGCCAGCAGCATCATTAGCGGAAACACCGGGGAGCTGTTTTTT. Encoded protein: CASSIISGNTGELFF.

V usage is TRBV2 and J usage is TRBJ1-5, with D unclear. The CDR3 totals 14 residues. Per germline, CDR1 SNHLY and CDR2 FYNNEI. V was shortened by 0 bases and J by 3 bases, with 6 bases between the two germline ends. CDR3 bases: TGTGCCAGCAGTGAAGCTTGGCTCAATCAGCCCCAGCATTTT. Residues: CASSEAWLNQPQHF.

The chain employs TRBV5-3 and TRBJ2-5, with D uncertain. TRBV5-3 is marked as an open reading frame, function uncertain. Between the trimmed V and J ends, which lost 4 bases and 2 bases, there was a span of 12 bases. This CDR3 spans 14 amino acids. CDR3 DNA sequence: TGTGCCAGAAGCATTGGATCCGTGCAAGAGACCCAGTACTTC. Residues: CARSIGSVQETQYF.

The CDR3 sequence: CASSKLDTQYF. In nucleotides, the CDR3 is TGTGCCAGCAGCAAATTAGATACGCAGTATTTT. J is TRBJ2-3 and V is TRBV5-8, with unresolved D. V was shortened by 4 bases and J by 5 bases, with 5 bases between the two germline ends. This CDR3 contains 11 residues. Germline V gene sequence: CDR1 SGHTS, CDR2 YDEGEE.

The chain combines TRBV4-1 with TRBJ2-5, with 9 bases fitting TRBD1. The CDR3 covers 15 residues. Germline CDR1 is MGHRA and CDR2 is YSYEKL. Unmatched junction bases numbered 5, after V lost 1 base and J lost 5 bases. The CDR3 sequence is CASSQVSGTGETQYF. For the CDR3, the DNA is TGCGCCAGCAGCCAAGTCTCCGGGACAGGGGAGACCCAGTACTTC.

The chain joins TRBV4-1 to TRBJ1-1; D perhaps matches TRBD1 (6 bases). V was pared by 2 bases and J by 6 bases, with 13 bases between. Germline V gene lookup returns CDR1 MGHRA and CDR2 YSYEKL. The CDR3 extends over 14 amino acids. DNA for the CDR3: TGCGCCAGCAGCCAACTGGACAGTAACCCTGAAGCTTTCTTT. Protein: CASSQLDSNPEAFF.

The chain is built from TRBV6-4 and TRBJ1-6; the match to TRBD1 covers 7 bases. Germline V gives CDR1 MRHNA, CDR2 SNTAGT. This CDR3 is 16 amino acids long. V was clipped by 6 bases and J by 3 bases; unmatched bases: 8. The chain's CDR3 is CASRPQGEIYNSPLHF. CDR3 nucleotide sequence: TGTGCCAGCAGGCCCCAGGGGGAAATCTATAATTCACCCCTCCACTTT.

The chain has TRBV5-1 and TRBJ2-1; 7 nucleotides line up with TRBD1. The V gene end was trimmed by 2 bases and the J gene end by 8 bases; junction bases not matched to a gene: 7. The CDR3 totals 14 residues. Per germline, CDR1 SGHRS and CDR2 YFSETQ. The CDR3 sequence is CASSLRQGRDEQFF. The CDR3 region has the DNA TGCGCCAGCAGCTTAAGACAGGGTAGGGATGAGCAGTTCTTC.

V is TRBV9 and J is TRBJ1-6; 7 nucleotides agree with TRBD1. The V gene end was trimmed by 4 bases and the J gene end by 8 bases; junction bases not matched to a gene: 9. The CDR3 is 15 amino acids. Germline V lookup: CDR1 SGDLS, CDR2 YYNGEE. CDR3 bases: TGTGCCAGCAGCCCCCGGGGACAGAAGGATTCACCCCTCCACTTT. Amino acids: CASSPRGQKDSPLHF. Using reference TRBV9 and TRBJ1-6 for the parts outside the CDR3, the full variable domain is DSGVTQTPKHLITATGQRVTLRCSPRSGDLSVYWYQQSLDQGLQFLIQYYNGEERAKGNILERFSAQQFPDLHSELNLSSLELGDSALYFCASSPRGQKDSPLHFGNGTRLTVT.

The rearrangement uses TRBV19 and TRBJ1-6, with D perhaps matching TRBD1 (6 bases). The CDR3 has 15 residues. The V gene's germline CDR1 is LNHDA and CDR2 SQIVND (reference sequence). The germline V and J ends were trimmed by 6 bases and 7 bases, with 16 bases remaining between them. CDR3 sequence (DNA): TGTGCCAGTAGCAACAGGGCCCAAGGGAATTCACCCCTCCACTTT. Amino acids: CASSNRAQGNSPLHF.

This clone was found once. The chain employs TRBV11-3 and TRBJ2-3, with 7 bases fitting TRBD1. The CDR3 is 15 amino acids. The trim removed 4 bases at V and 4 bases at J, leaving 8 bases unmatched. Germline V gene data show CDR1 as SGHNT and CDR2 as YENEEA. The CDR3 DNA sequence: TGTGCCAGCAGCTCTACAGGGGAAGCCTCAGATACGCAGTATTTT. This translates into CASSSTGEASDTQYF.

The genes are TRBV5-3 and TRBJ2-3; TRBD2 agrees at 10 bases. TRBV5-3 carries the ORF label, with uncertain function. This CDR3 has 18 amino acids. After removal of 0 bases from V and 5 bases from J, the junction contained 12 bases not matched to a gene. The CDR3 sequence is CARSLEAGGLRRKDTQYF. CDR3 DNA sequence: TGTGCCAGAAGCTTGGAAGCGGGGGGGCTCCGAAGGAAAGATACGCAGTATTTT.

The chain combines TRBV6-6 with TRBJ2-4; possibly TRBD1 for D (6 bases). Germline V gives CDR1 MNHNY, CDR2 SVGAGI (reference sequence). V lost 6 bases and J lost 0, with 12 bases in between. This CDR3 has 15 amino acids. The CDR3 is CASRDSLLAKNIQYF. CDR3 DNA: TGTGCCAGCAGGGACAGTCTACTAGCCAAAAACATTCAGTACTTC.

The J gene is TRBJ2-2, the V gene TRBV3-1 (or the pseudogene TRBV3-2); a weak D match, TRBD2 (5 bases). Germline lookup yields CDR1 LGHDT and CDR2 YNNKEL (reference sequence). Trimming left V 4 bases short and J 2 bases short, with 8 bases between. The CDR3 contains 14 residues. CDR3 DNA sequence: TGTGCCAGCAGCCGCGGACTTAACACCGGGGAGCTGTTTTTT. It codes for CASSRGLNTGELFF.

This sequence joins TRBV18 and TRBJ2-1; the match to TRBD2 covers 10 bases. The CDR3 totals 14 residues. The germline CDR1 and CDR2 sequences are KGHSH and LQKENI. V was clipped by 0 bases and J by 12 bases; unmatched bases: 5. The CDR3 loop is CASSPPATSGMQFF. The CDR3 DNA follows: TGTGCCAGCTCACCACCGGCCACTAGCGGGATGCAGTTCTTC. Filled out from reference TRBV18 and TRBJ2-1, the complete variable domain reads NAGVMQNPRHLVRRRGQEARLRCSPMKGHSHVYWYRQLPEEGLKFMVYLQKENIIDESGMPKERFSAEFPKEGPSILRIQQVVRGDSAAYFCASSPPATSGMQFFGPGTRLTVL.

The chain combines TRBV28 with TRBJ2-7; the D call may be TRBD1 or TRBD2 (5 bases each). CDR1 is MDHEN, CDR2 SYDVKM, per germline. CDR3 size: 13 residues. V lost 5 bases, J lost 1 base, and 9 bases lay in between. CDR3 residues: CASSGDGSYEQYV. CDR3 coding DNA: TGTGCCAGCAGTGGGGACGGATCCTACGAGCAGTACGTC.

In DNA form, the CDR3 reads TGTGCCAGCAGTTCTGGGGGGACTAGCGGAGAGACCCAGTACTTC. Protein: CASSSGGTSGETQYF. The rearrangement joins TRBV28 to TRBJ2-5; 11 bases line up with TRBD2. V dropped 4 bases and J dropped 4; count of bases not matched to a gene: 5. CDR3 size: 15 residues. CDR1 and CDR2 (germline): MDHEN, SYDVKM.

This chain joins TRBV21-1 and TRBJ2-1; the table's D call, TRBD2, has no DNA check behind it. TRBV21-1 represents a pseudogene. CDR3 length equals 18 residues. The CDR3 spells CASSLWRGSGDSYNEQFF. In nucleotides, the CDR3 is TGTGCCAGCAGTCTCTGGCGGGGTAGCGGGGACTCCTACAATGAGCAGTTCTTC.

J is TRBJ1-4 and V is TRBV28; D is uncertain. CDR3 length: 14 amino acids. Germline lookup yields CDR1 MDHEN and CDR2 SYDVKM. V lost 2 bases and J lost 5, with 9 bases in between. The CDR3 loop is CASSLGQMNEKLFF. CDR3 bases: TGTGCCAGCAGTTTAGGGCAGATGAATGAAAAACTGTTTTTT.

The rearrangement joins TRBV6-5 to TRBJ1-2; D remains ambiguous. The V end was cut by 6 bases, the J end by 2 bases, with 10 bases between. CDR1 MNHEY and CDR2 SVGAGI come from the germline V gene. This CDR3 comprises 13 residues. Here the CDR3 DNA reads TGTGCCAGCAGCCTAGGCCAGAACTATGGCTACACCTTC. It specifies CASSLGQNYGYTF.

J is TRBJ2-2 and V is TRBV5-8; D is possibly TRBD2 (5 bases). Germline V gene lookup returns CDR1 SGHTS and CDR2 YDEGEE. The CDR3 contains 15 residues. The V end was cut by 3 bases, the J end by 0 bases, with 9 bases between. The CDR3 nucleotides read TGTGCCAGCAGCTGGAGGCATACGAACACCGGGGAGCTGTTTTTT. Protein: CASSWRHTNTGELFF.

This clone appeared once. V gene TRBV15 combines with J gene TRBJ2-1, with TRBD2 matching over 10 bases. Germline values: CDR1 LNHNV, CDR2 YYDKDF (reference sequence). The CDR3 is 17 amino acids. J lost 2 bases, V lost 1 base, and 5 bases had no gene match. The CDR3 region is CATSRGSLAGAYNEQFF. For the CDR3, the DNA is TGTGCCACCAGCAGAGGATCGCTAGCGGGGGCCTACAATGAGCAGTTCTTC.